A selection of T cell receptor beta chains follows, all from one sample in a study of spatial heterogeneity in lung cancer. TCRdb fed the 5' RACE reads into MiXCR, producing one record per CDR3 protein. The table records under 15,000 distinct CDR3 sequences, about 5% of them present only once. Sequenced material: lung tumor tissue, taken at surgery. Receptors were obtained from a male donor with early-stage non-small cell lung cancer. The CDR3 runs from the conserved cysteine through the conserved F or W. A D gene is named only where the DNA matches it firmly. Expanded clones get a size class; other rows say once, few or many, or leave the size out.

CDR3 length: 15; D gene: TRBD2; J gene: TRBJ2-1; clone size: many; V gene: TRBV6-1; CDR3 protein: CASRPGTSGHNEQFF; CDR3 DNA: TGTGCCAGCAGGCCGGGGACTAGCGGACACAATGAGCAGTTCTTC
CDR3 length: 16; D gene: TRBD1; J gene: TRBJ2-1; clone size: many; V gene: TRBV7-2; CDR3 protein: CASRDGTGGSVKEQFF; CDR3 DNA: TGTGCCAGCAGAGACGGGACAGGGGGGTCCGTAAAGGAGCAGTTCTTC
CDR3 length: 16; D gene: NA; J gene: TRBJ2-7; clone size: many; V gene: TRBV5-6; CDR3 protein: CASTAWIIRETDEQYF; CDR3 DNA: TGTGCCAGCACCGCTTGGATCATCCGGGAAACTGACGAGCAGTACTTC
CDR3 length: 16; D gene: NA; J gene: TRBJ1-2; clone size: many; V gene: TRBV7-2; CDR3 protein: CASSSSPGQANYGYTF; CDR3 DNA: TGTGCCAGCAGCTCCTCCCCAGGACAAGCTAACTATGGCTACACCTTC
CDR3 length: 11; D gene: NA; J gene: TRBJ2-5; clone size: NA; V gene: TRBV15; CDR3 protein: CATSDQETQYF; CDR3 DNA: TGTGCCACCTCAGACCAAGAGACCCAGTACTTC
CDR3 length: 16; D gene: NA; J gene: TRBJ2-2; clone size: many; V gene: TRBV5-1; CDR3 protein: CASSGTGAAVTGELFF; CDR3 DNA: TGCGCCAGCAGCGGAACAGGCGCAGCAGTCACCGGGGAGCTGTTTTTT
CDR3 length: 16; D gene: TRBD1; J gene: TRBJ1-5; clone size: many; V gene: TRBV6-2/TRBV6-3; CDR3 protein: CASSYYGAGGHQPQHF; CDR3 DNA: TGTGCCAGCAGTTACTACGGGGCAGGGGGCCATCAGCCCCAGCATTTT
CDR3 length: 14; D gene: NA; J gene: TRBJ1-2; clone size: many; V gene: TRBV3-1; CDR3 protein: CASSQDARIYGYTF; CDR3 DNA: TGTGCCAGCAGCCAAGATGCCAGGATCTATGGCTACACCTTC
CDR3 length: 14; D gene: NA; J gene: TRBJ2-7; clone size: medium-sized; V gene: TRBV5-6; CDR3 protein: CASSLWRRAYEQYF; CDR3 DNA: TGTGCCAGCAGCTTGTGGAGGAGGGCCTACGAGCAGTACTTC
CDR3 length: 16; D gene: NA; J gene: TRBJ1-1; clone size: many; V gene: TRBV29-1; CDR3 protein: CSVDRPGSTRNTEAFF; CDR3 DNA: TGCAGCGTTGACCGACCCGGCTCGACCAGGAACACTGAAGCTTTCTTT
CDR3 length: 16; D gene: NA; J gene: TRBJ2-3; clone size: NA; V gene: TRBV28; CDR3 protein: CASSSAEAGGVDTQYF; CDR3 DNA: TGTGCCAGCAGCTCCGCTGAAGCGGGCGGAGTGGATACGCAGTATTTT
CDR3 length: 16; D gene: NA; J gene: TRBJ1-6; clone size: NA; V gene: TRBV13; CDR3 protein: CASSLGAGRNNSPLHF; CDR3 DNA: TGTGCCAGCAGCTTAGGCGCGGGACGGAATAATTCACCCCTCCACTTT
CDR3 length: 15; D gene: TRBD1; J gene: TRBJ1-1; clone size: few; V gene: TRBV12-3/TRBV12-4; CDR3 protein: CASTLGQGVGTEAFF; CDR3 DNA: TGTGCCAGCACCCTGGGGCAGGGGGTTGGCACTGAAGCTTTCTTT
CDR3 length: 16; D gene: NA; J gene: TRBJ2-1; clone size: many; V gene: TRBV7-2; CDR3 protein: CASSARQATAYNEQFF; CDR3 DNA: TGTGCCAGCAGCGCTCGACAGGCCACCGCCTACAATGAGCAGTTCTTC